The source of this TCR beta chain is a study of post-analysis software for immune sequencing data. This clonotype has more than one count but fewer than ten. Its matching antigen is unknown. Each TCR beta cDNA library carried unique molecular identifiers. TCRdb ran MiXCR on the PCR reads and lists one entry per CDR3 protein. The table has roughly 870,000 distinct CDR3 sequences, roughly half seen once; the top ten hold about 4.5%. Study observations and caveats: The normalized Chao1 diversity of multiple sclerosis patients was significantly lower than that of controls.

The sequence was obtained from a girl under 18 with multiple sclerosis. The sequenced sample consisted of blood.

DNA of the CDR3: TGCAGCGTTGGTTCACAGTACTCCAGGAGCGAGCAGTTCTTC. Encoded protein: CSVGSQYSRSEQFF. V gene TRBV29-1 combines with J gene TRBJ2-1; D ambiguous. CDR3 length: 14 residues. V lost 4 bases and J lost 10, with 20 bases in between. The germline gives CDR1 SQVTM, CDR2 ANQGSEA.